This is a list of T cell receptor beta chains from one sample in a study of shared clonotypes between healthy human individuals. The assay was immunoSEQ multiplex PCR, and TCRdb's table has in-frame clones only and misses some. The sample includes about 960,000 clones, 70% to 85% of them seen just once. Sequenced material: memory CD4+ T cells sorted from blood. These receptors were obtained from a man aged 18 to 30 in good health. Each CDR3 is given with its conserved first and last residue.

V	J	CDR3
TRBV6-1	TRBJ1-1	CASRGDRAEAFF
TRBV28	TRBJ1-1	CASSLRLPEAFF
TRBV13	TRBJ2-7	CASSLDRGSSYEQYF
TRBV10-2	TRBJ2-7	CAGSKREGTYEQYF
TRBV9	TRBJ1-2	CASSATGVYGYTF
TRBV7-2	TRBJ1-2	CASSPGQGYFDGYTF
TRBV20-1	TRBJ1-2	CSVERGQGYTF
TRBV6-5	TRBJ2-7	CASSYLADPYEQYF
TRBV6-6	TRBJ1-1	CASSQGGGNTEAFF
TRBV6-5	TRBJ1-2	CASSADRVIGGYTF
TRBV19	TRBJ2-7	CASSSGGAGEYEQYF